One sample yielded the 13 T cell receptor beta chains listed below, sequenced in a study of blood T cell repertoires in COVID-19. Method: immunoSEQ multiplex PCR; TCRdb's copy keeps in-frame clones and lacks some. The sample contains approximately 150,000 clones, more than 60% of which appear only once. Sequencing used peripheral blood. These receptors all come from a man aged 50-59 years with acute or convalescent COVID-19.

The rearrangement links TRBV6-5 to TRBJ1-2, with TRBD1 matching 9 bases. V lost 7 bases, J lost 8 bases, and 8 bases stayed unmatched. The CDR3 totals 13 residues. Germline V gene data show CDR1 as MNHEY and CDR2 as SVGAGI. The CDR3 nucleotides are TGTGCCAGCACCTTGGACAGGGGAGGGGGCTACACCTTC. It codes for CASTLDRGGGYTF.

There are a few counts of this clone. This chain links TRBV6-5 with TRBJ1-5; TRBD1 aligns across 9 bases. Trimming cost V 5 bases and J 5 bases; bases outside gene matches: 4. The CDR3 consists of 14 residues. The V gene's germline CDR1 is MNHEY and CDR2 SVGAGI. The CDR3 nucleotides are TGTGCCAGCAGTCAGGGACAGGGTGATCAGCCCCAGCATTTT. As protein: CASSQGQGDQPQHF.

The CDR3 nucleotides read TGCAGCTCGCTAGCGGGGGGGCCGGATGAGCAGTTCTTC. This codes for CSSLAGGPDEQFF. The V call is TRBV29-1, the J call TRBJ2-1, with 12 positions matching TRBD2. The CDR3 runs 13 residues. The trim removed 8 bases at V and 8 bases at J, leaving 7 bases unmatched. Germline V gives CDR1 SQVTM, CDR2 ANQGSEA.

The chain recombines TRBV7-7 with TRBJ2-3; TRBD1 matches 8 bases. V gave up 1 base and J gave up 4 bases; unmatched junction bases: 1. From germline, CDR1 is SSHAT and CDR2 FNYEAQ (reference sequence). CDR3 length equals 14 residues. CDR3 region: CASSLGRGPDTQYF. The CDR3 DNA is TGTGCCAGCAGCTTAGGCAGGGGGCCAGATACGCAGTATTTT.

This clone was seen just once. This chain uses TRBV7-9 with TRBJ1-2, with D perhaps TRBD1 (5 bases). Per the germline V gene, CDR1 is SEHNR and CDR2 is FQNEAQ (reference sequence). V was clipped by 8 bases and J by 4 bases, with 14 bases between them. The CDR3 totals 13 residues. The CDR3, as DNA: TGTGCCAGCGTATGGGGGGAGGCCTATGGCTACACCTTC. This codes for CASVWGEAYGYTF.

This chain links TRBV29-1 with TRBJ1-3; 8 bases match TRBD1. CDR1 is SQVTM, CDR2 ANQGSEA, per germline. The CDR3 totals 12 residues. The junction had 1 base not matched to a gene; V was cut back by 7 bases and J by 2 bases. The CDR3 here is CSGGQAGNTIYF. For the CDR3, the DNA is TGCAGCGGGGGACAGGCTGGAAACACCATATATTTT.

In nucleotides, the CDR3 is TGTGCTAGTGGGCGGGATACCGGGGAGCTGTTTTTT. It encodes CASGRDTGELFF. The J gene is TRBJ2-2, the V gene TRBV12-5, with D possibly TRBD2 on 6 matching bases. Germline CDR1 reads LGHNT; CDR2 reads FRNRAP. This CDR3 spans 12 amino acids. The ends were cut back, 6 bases at V and 5 bases at J, with 7 bases in the middle.

The chain combines TRBV25-1 with TRBJ1-2, with 7 bases that match TRBD1. The CDR3 contains 14 residues. Germline V CDR1 and CDR2: MGHDK, SYGVNS. V lost 6 bases, J lost 6 bases, and 10 bases stayed unmatched. This CDR3 is CASRDKQGIDGYTF. Written as DNA, the CDR3 is TGTGCCAGCAGAGACAAACAGGGGATAGATGGCTACACCTTC.

V usage is TRBV14 and J usage is TRBJ2-5; 7 nucleotides align to TRBD1. V trimming: 1 base; J trimming: 14 bases; junction bases outside the gene matches: 7. The CDR3 covers 12 residues. CDR1 SGHDN and CDR2 FVKESK come from the germline V gene. The DNA for the CDR3 is TGTGCCAGCAGCCAAGTAATGGACAGGCCTTACTTC. Translated: CASSQVMDRPYF.

The chain links TRBV7-3 to TRBJ1-1; no reliable D call. Per the germline V gene, CDR1 is SGHTA and CDR2 is FQGTGA. V was cut by 0 bases and J by 1 base, with 6 bases left in between. The CDR3 contains 14 residues. The CDR3 DNA follows: TGTGCCAGCAGCTTAACGGCAGGGAACACTGAAGCTTTCTTT. It specifies CASSLTAGNTEAFF.

The chain couples TRBV7-2 to TRBJ1-4; perhaps TRBD1 as D (6 bases). Germline V gene data show CDR1 as SGHTA and CDR2 as FQGNSA. The CDR3 is 15 amino acids. Trimming pared 4 bases from V and 4 bases from J, leaving 13 bases between. In nucleotides, the CDR3 is TGTGCCAGCAGCTATACGGCAGGGGATAATGAAAAACTGTTTTTT. Translation gives CASSYTAGDNEKLFF.

The rearrangement uses TRBV9 and TRBJ2-1, with 10 positions matching TRBD2. This CDR3 has 17 amino acids. Per the germline V gene, CDR1 is SGDLS and CDR2 is YYNGEE. With V trimmed by 3 bases and J by 10 bases, 16 bases remained unmatched. CDR3 in amino acids: CASSEGILAGARIEQFF. The DNA for the CDR3 is TGTGCCAGCAGCGAGGGGATTCTAGCGGGGGCGCGCATCGAGCAGTTCTTC.

The V call is TRBV4-1, the J call TRBJ2-2, with TRBD2 matching 8 bases. This CDR3 is built from 18 residues. Trimming at V came to 0 bases and at J to 2 bases, leaving 8 bases not matched to a gene. The germline V gene encodes CDR1 MGHRA and CDR2 YSYEKL. CDR3 sequence: CASSQDQWRGVNTGELFF. CDR3 DNA sequence: TGCGCCAGCAGCCAAGATCAGTGGCGGGGGGTTAACACCGGGGAGCTGTTTTTT.